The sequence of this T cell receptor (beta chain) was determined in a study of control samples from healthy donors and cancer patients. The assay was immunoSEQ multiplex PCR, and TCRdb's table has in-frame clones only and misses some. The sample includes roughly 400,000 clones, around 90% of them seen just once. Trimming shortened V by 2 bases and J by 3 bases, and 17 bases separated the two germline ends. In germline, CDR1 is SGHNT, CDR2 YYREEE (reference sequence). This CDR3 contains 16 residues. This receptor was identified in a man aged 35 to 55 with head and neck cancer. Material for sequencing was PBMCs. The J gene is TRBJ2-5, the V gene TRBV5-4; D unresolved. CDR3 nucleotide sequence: TGTGCCAGCAGCTTCGCGGCATTGCGGTCTGAAGAGACCCAGTACTTC. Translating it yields CASSFAALRSEETQYF.